What follows describes a single T cell receptor beta chain. Its antigen remains unidentified. This was the immunoSEQ version 4 assay in survey mode. Profiled with immunoSEQ multiplex PCR; TCRdb holds only in-frame clones, not every one. The sample contains under 60,000 clones, about 81% of which appear only once. Lysates of CMV-infected fibroblasts at 8 to 10 ug/mL stimulated these cells. Sorted nonresponding memory CD4+ T cells were CD40L-negative, CD69-negative, CD45RO-high. Deletions cut 2 bases from V and 0 bases from J, with 17 bases between. Germline assignment: CDR1 GTSNPN and CDR2 SVGIG (reference sequence). CDR3 length equals 17 residues. The sample is drawn from a study of persistence of HIV-infected CD4 T cells.

The V call is TRBV30, the J call TRBJ2-1; TRBD1 or TRBD2 may be the D gene (5 bases each). This sequence was found in an adult man with HIV who was CMV-seropositive. The sequenced sample was CD4+ T cells sorted from PBMCs after roughly 17-hour stimulation, obtained from a patient who received antiretroviral therapy. This chain's CDR3 is CAWSKTGTMSSYNEQFF. CDR3 nucleotide sequence: TGTGCCTGGAGTAAAACCGGGACCATGAGCTCCTACAATGAGCAGTTCTTC.